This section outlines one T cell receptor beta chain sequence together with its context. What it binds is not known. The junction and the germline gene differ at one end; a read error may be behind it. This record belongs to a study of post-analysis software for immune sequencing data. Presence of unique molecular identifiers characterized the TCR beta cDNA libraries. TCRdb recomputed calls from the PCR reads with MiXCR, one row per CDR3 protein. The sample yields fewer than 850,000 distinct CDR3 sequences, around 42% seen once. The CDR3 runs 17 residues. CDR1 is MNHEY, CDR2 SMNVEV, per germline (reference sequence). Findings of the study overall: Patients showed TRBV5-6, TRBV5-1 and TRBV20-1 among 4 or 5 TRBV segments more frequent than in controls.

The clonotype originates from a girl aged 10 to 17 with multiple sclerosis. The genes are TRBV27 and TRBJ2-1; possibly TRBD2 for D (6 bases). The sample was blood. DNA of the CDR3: TGTGCCATCAGTTCCTCTCTCTCGGGAGCGCCCTACAATGAGCAGTTCTTC. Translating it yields CAISSSLSGAPYNEQFF.